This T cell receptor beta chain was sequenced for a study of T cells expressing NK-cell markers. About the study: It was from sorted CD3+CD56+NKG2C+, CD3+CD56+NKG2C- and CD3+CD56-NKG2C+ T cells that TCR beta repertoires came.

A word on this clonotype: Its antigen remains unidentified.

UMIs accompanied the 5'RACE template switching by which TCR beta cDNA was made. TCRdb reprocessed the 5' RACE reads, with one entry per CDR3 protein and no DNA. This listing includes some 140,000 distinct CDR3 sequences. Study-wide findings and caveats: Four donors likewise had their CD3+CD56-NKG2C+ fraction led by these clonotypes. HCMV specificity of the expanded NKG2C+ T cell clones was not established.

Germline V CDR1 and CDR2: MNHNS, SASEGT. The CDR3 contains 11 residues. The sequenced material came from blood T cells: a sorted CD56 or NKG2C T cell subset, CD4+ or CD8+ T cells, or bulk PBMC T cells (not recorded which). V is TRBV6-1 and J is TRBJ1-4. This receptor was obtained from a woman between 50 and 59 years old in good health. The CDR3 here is CAGEGDEKLFF.